One sample yielded the 20 T cell receptor beta chains listed below, sequenced in a study of shared clonotypes between healthy human individuals. Clones were sequenced by immunoSEQ multiplex PCR, and TCRdb holds only the in-frame ones, with some missing. Counted here are approximately 2.1 million clones, approximately 95% occurring once; the ten biggest clones make up 0.3% to 0.4%. Specimen: naive CD4+ T cells from PBMCs. Noted subset: CD45RA+ positively selected. These receptors were collected from a man between 18 and 29 years old in good health. Some clones in this sample may be carry-over from other donors' samples.

The chain recombines TRBV2 with TRBJ2-6; TRBD1 is a possible D gene (6 bases). Germline loops: CDR1 SNHLY, CDR2 FYNNEI. Deletions cut 6 bases from V and 0 bases from J, with 15 bases between. This CDR3 contains 17 residues. CDR3 in DNA: TGTGCCAGCAGCAAGACAGGAATCGTCTCTGGGGCCAACGTCCTGACTTTC. It is translated as CASSKTGIVSGANVLTF.

The chain uses TRBV4-1 and TRBJ2-7; 7 bases map to TRBD2. CDR1 and CDR2 from the germline V gene are MGHRA and YSYEKL. V trimming: 0 bases; J trimming: 2 bases; junction bases outside the gene matches: 10. The CDR3 runs to 17 residues. As DNA, the CDR3 is TGCGCCAGCAGCCAAGAAGGATTTGGCGGGAGAGCCTACGAGCAGTACTTC. As protein: CASSQEGFGGRAYEQYF.

The V gene is TRBV28, the J gene TRBJ2-7, with D uncertain. The germline V and J ends were trimmed by 6 bases and 2 bases, with 8 bases remaining between them. The germline V gene encodes CDR1 MDHEN and CDR2 SYDVKM. The CDR3 spans 12 residues. CDR3 region: CASRSDPYEQYF. As DNA, the CDR3 is TGTGCCAGCAGGTCAGACCCCTACGAGCAGTACTTC. The full variable domain, with the rest looked up from reference TRBV28 and TRBJ2-7, is DVKVTQSSRYLVKRTGEKVFLECVQDMDHENMFWYRQDPGLGLRLIYFSYDVKMKEKGDIPEGYSVSREKKERFSLILESASTNQTSMYLCASRSDPYEQYFGPGTRLTVT.

The genes are TRBV29-1 and TRBJ2-2; possibly TRBD2 for D (5 bases). The ends were cut back, 4 bases at V and 0 bases at J, with 9 bases in the middle. Germline V gene sequence: CDR1 SQVTM, CDR2 ANQGSEA. CDR3 length equals 14 residues. The CDR3 reads CSVVQEANTGELFF. CDR3 coding DNA: TGCAGCGTTGTCCAGGAGGCGAACACCGGGGAGCTGTTTTTT.

The chain employs TRBV25-1 and TRBJ1-3; no firm D call. CDR1 is MGHDK, CDR2 SYGVNS, per germline. This CDR3 has 13 residues. V lost 7 bases to trimming and J lost 0 bases, with 7 bases between them. The CDR3 spells CASTESSGNTIYF. DNA of the CDR3: TGTGCCAGCACTGAGAGCTCTGGAAACACCATATATTTT.

Only a few counts were recorded for this clone. Other DNA sequences within the sample encode an identical CDR3. The rearrangement uses TRBV2 and TRBJ2-5; D gene ambiguous. V gave up 4 bases and J gave up 6 bases, with 3 bases separating them. This CDR3 spans 10 amino acids. Germline V lookup: CDR1 SNHLY, CDR2 FYNNEI. This CDR3 reads CASSVKTQYF. In DNA, the CDR3 is TGTGCCAGCAGTGTGAAGACCCAGTACTTC. Supplemented by reference TRBV2 and TRBJ2-5, the full variable domain reads EPEVTQTPSHQVTQMGQEVILRCVPISNHLYFYWYRQILGQKVEFLVSFYNNEISEKSEIFDDQFSVERPDGSNFTLKIRSTKLEDSAMYFCASSVKTQYFGPGTRLLVL.

The rearrangement links TRBV5-1 to TRBJ2-7, with TRBD2 matching over 8 bases. CDR1 is SGHRS and CDR2 is YFSETQ in the germline V gene. The CDR3 is 15 amino acids. Trimming took 4 bases from V and 5 from J; bases not matched to a gene: 11. This CDR3 reads CASSRRAGELHEQYF. Written as DNA, the CDR3 is TGCGCCAGCAGCAGAAGAGCGGGAGAACTCCACGAGCAGTACTTC.

This chain connects TRBV5-1 to TRBJ1-5; no clear D gene. The germline gives CDR1 SGHRS, CDR2 YFSETQ. The CDR3 is 13 amino acids. V was trimmed by 4 bases and J by 11 bases, leaving 16 bases between them. This CDR3 reads CASSLDGRLSQHF. CDR3 nucleotide sequence: TGCGCCAGCAGCCTGGACGGACGCCTGTCCCAGCATTTT.

This clone was found once. The same CDR3 also results from other DNA sequences found in this sample. This chain links TRBV19 with TRBJ2-7, with D hard to call. The CDR3 is 13 amino acids. Germline V gene lookup returns CDR1 LNHDA and CDR2 SQIVND (reference sequence). Trimming took off 4 bases at V and 0 bases at J, with 7 bases between the two ends. Written as DNA, the CDR3 is TGTGCCAGTAGTAAGGACGGCTCCTACGAGCAGTACTTC. Protein: CASSKDGSYEQYF.

J is TRBJ2-3 and V is TRBV9; D is ambiguous. Germline V CDR1 and CDR2: SGDLS, YYNGEE. The CDR3 spans 13 residues. Trimming removed 0 bases at V and 11 bases at J, with 13 bases between. Here the CDR3 reads CASSVAGFGEQYF. The DNA of the CDR3 is TGTGCCAGCAGCGTAGCCGGGTTTGGAGAGCAGTATTTT.

V usage is TRBV4-3 and J usage is TRBJ2-2; 14 positions agree with TRBD2. V was pared by 4 bases and J by 8 bases, with 3 bases of the junction left unmatched. The CDR3 is 15 residues long. Germline CDR1 LGHNA, CDR2 YSLEER. For the CDR3, the DNA is TGCGCCAGCAGCCTGACTAGCGGGAGGGCGGGGGAGCTGTTTTTT. The encoded protein is CASSLTSGRAGELFF.

The chain combines TRBV18 with TRBJ1-2, with D possibly TRBD1 on 5 matching bases. The V and J ends lost 3 bases and 6 bases respectively, with 20 bases between them. Germline V gene lookup returns CDR1 KGHSH and CDR2 LQKENI. The CDR3 extends over 16 amino acids. Here the CDR3 reads CASSPTQGASEDGYTF. In nucleotides, the CDR3 is TGTGCCAGCTCACCCACCCAGGGTGCTTCTGAGGATGGCTACACCTTC. Using reference TRBV18 and TRBJ1-2 for the parts outside the CDR3, the full variable domain is NAGVMQNPRHLVRRRGQEARLRCSPMKGHSHVYWYRQLPEEGLKFMVYLQKENIIDESGMPKERFSAEFPKEGPSILRIQQVVRGDSAAYFCASSPTQGASEDGYTFGSGTRLTVV.

The chain uses TRBV2 and TRBJ2-7; D is uncertain. This CDR3 comprises 13 residues. The germline V gene encodes CDR1 SNHLY and CDR2 FYNNEI. The V and J ends lost 8 bases and 2 bases respectively, with 13 bases between them. DNA of the CDR3: TGTGCCAGCCATCTAATGACCACCTACGAGCAGTACTTC. Its translation is CASHLMTTYEQYF.

About this clone itself: The sample holds other DNA sequences that translate to the same CDR3. The chain couples TRBV5-1 to TRBJ2-2, with D uncertain. The CDR3 spans 14 residues. Germline loops: CDR1 SGHRS, CDR2 YFSETQ. Trimming shortened V by 0 bases and J by 7 bases, and 10 bases separated the two germline ends. CDR3 residues: CASSLGQGSGELFF. In DNA form, the CDR3 reads TGCGCCAGCAGCTTGGGGCAAGGCAGCGGGGAGCTGTTTTTT.

The chain carries TRBV30 and TRBJ2-6; D gene ambiguous. CDR1 is GTSNPN, CDR2 SVGIG, per germline (reference sequence). The CDR3 has 16 residues. V lost 0 bases and J lost 0, with 9 bases in between. The CDR3 protein is CAWSVRSFSGANVLTF. The CDR3 coding sequence is TGTGCCTGGAGTGTACGTTCCTTCTCTGGGGCCAACGTCCTGACTTTC.

The chain combines TRBV9 with TRBJ2-5; D not certain. This CDR3 comprises 16 residues. Germline lookup yields CDR1 SGDLS and CDR2 YYNGEE. The V end lost 0 bases, the J end lost 4 bases, and 16 bases lay between the germline ends. CDR3 sequence: CASSVASPNMGETQYF. The DNA for the CDR3 is TGTGCCAGCAGCGTAGCGTCCCCTAATATGGGAGAGACCCAGTACTTC. The variable domain in full, completed from reference TRBV9 and TRBJ2-5, reads DSGVTQTPKHLITATGQRVTLRCSPRSGDLSVYWYQQSLDQGLQFLIQYYNGEERAKGNILERFSAQQFPDLHSELNLSSLELGDSALYFCASSVASPNMGETQYFGPGTRLLVL.

This clone was seen once. The chain employs TRBV28 and TRBJ1-1; D is ambiguous. CDR1 MDHEN and CDR2 SYDVKM come from the germline V gene. V dropped 5 bases and J dropped 1 base, with 23 bases sitting between them. The CDR3 loop spans 18 amino acids. This CDR3 is CASSPLQPTGGKNTEAFF. For the CDR3, the DNA is TGTGCCAGCAGTCCATTACAGCCGACGGGCGGAAAGAACACTGAAGCTTTCTTT.

This sequence joins TRBV19 and TRBJ2-7, with D perhaps matching TRBD1 (6 bases). The V end was cut by 3 bases, the J end by 3 bases, with 15 bases between. The CDR3 is made up of 15 amino acids. CDR1 is LNHDA and CDR2 is SQIVND in the germline V gene (reference sequence). The CDR3 region has the DNA TGTGCCAGTAGTATTGCGTTATGGGACAACTACGAGCAGTACTTC. It encodes CASSIALWDNYEQYF.

This chain links TRBV10-3 with TRBJ2-7; D possibly uses TRBD1 or TRBD2 (5 bases each). V was cut by 6 bases and J by 2 bases, with 14 bases left in between. The CDR3 loop spans 14 amino acids. The germline V gene encodes CDR1 ENHRY and CDR2 SYGVKD. CDR3 sequence reads: CAISARDGAYEQYF. As DNA, the CDR3 is TGTGCCATCAGCGCCCGGGACGGAGCCTACGAGCAGTACTTC.

The CDR3 is CASSFFRGVNEQYF. CDR3 sequence (DNA): TGTGCCAGCAGCTTTTTTCGGGGGGTAAACGAGCAGTACTTC. This sequence joins TRBV27 and TRBJ2-7; TRBD2 matches 7 bases. Germline CDR1 and CDR2: MNHEY and SMNVEV (reference sequence). The CDR3 loop spans 14 amino acids. V gave up 6 bases and J gave up 5 bases; unmatched junction bases: 10.